This T cell receptor (beta chain) was obtained from a study of blood T cell repertoires in COVID-19. As for the study in general: Sample material is recorded as cDNA or gDNA derived from T cells, B-cell-depleted T cells, or PBMCs.

In this sample, this clone turned up a few times. V was shortened by 6 bases and J by 6 bases, with 14 bases between the two germline ends. The germline CDR1 and CDR2 sequences are MNHEY and SVGAGI. The CDR3 is 13 amino acids. In the study's own analysis: Nucleated cell number was recorded as an estimate derived from reference gene primer amplification. This table comes from immunoSEQ multiplex PCR, and its TCRdb copy is limited to in-frame clones, with some not included. V and J calls and clone size are those listed in that table; D and trimming were worked out from the DNA. The sample includes some 200,000 clones, 80% to 90% of them seen just once.

J is TRBJ1-2 and V is TRBV6-5; D is possibly TRBD1 (6 bases). The sample was peripheral blood. The sequence was collected from a woman aged 70-85 years with COVID-19, enrolled during active disease. The CDR3 region is CASRLRQGHGYTF. CDR3 nucleotides: TGTGCCAGCAGACTACGGCAGGGGCATGGCTACACCTTC.